This T cell receptor beta chain originates from a study of T cells after posttransplantation cyclophosphamide (dated by TCRdb to 2016 to 2018). Notes on the research overall: Using TRB sequencing, the study followed how the T cell repertoire rebuilt after myeloablative bone marrow transplantation with posttransplantation cyclophosphamide given as GVHD prophylaxis. Public TRB sequences were queried against a database of over 3,500 sequences associated with responses to pathogens, tumor antigens, self-antigens and alloantigens. TRA and TRB clonality were tightly correlated in about 10 samples, so subsequent TCR analyses focused on TRB only. Blood from every one of the approximately 33 PTCy patients who had 1-year posttransplant specimens underwent TRB sequencing. In 3 patients, up to about 3 additional blood samples taken between 2 and 5.2 years after transplant also underwent TRB sequencing, as did pretransplant blood from several patients. Samples from some 40 PTCy-treated patients, along with samples from 15 to 20 of their related bone marrow donors, underwent antigen receptor sequencing. The study at large found these results: The TRB repertoires of T cells infiltrating skin or the GI tract showed only limited overlap with the TRB repertoires found in blood. Across fewer than 50 patients, TRB clonality was highly associated with recipient CMV seropositivity and CMV reactivation, and diversity in PTCy patients was similar to diversity in CNI/methotrexate controls. At 1-2 months, donor-recipient similarity was low but rose over the first year, and the later blood repertoires were often dominated by donor CD8+ memory clones.

Viable CD3+CD4+ or CD3+CD8+ cells that were CCR7+CD45RA+CD45RO-CD95-CD27+CD28+ were classified as naive T cells. On the day of marrow donation, related bone marrow donors gave peripheral blood samples. Peripheral blood and bone marrow mononuclear cells were isolated by Ficoll-Hypaque density centrifugation and cryopreserved. CD4+ and CD8+ T cells, including naive and memory subsets, were sorted by FACS using a FACSAria II. With respect to this clone: What antigen it recognizes has not been identified. No much larger clonotype is one base removed from it; base qualities were not supplied.

Genomic DNA was used for TRB sequencing, which was performed with the immunoSEQ assay at survey resolution or with the hsTCRB kit. The paper's processing steps were these. The immunoSEQ software handled initial read processing, and the LymphoSeq R package was used for repertoire analyses. For each TRB dataset, clonality was calculated as 1 minus normalized Shannon entropy, and the Gini coefficient was computed as well. To infer phenotypes in unsorted samples, TRB sequences from sorted subsets of the recipient or donor were mapped onto unsorted samples from the same recipient. The source is immuneACCESS, and TCRdb retained only in-frame sequences with V and J called. Part of the clones is not carried over; for the studies checked, unresolved V genes explain less than half of this, and the remainder is unexplained. The DNA gave D and trimming, while V, J and clone size come from that table. The sample table records about 16,000 clones; roughly 92% of these occur just once. The ten largest clonotypes hold 0.25% to 0.35% of the sample.

The germline V gene (reference sequence) sets CDR1 to MNHNY and CDR2 to SVGAGI. The germline V end is reduced by 6 bases and the J end by 2 bases; junction bases left unmatched: 1. Including cysteine and phenylalanine, the CDR3 has 13 amino acids. Kept here is only the CDR3 DNA, which spans 39 bases and is read in frame from base 1. Recombination connected TRBV6-6 to TRBJ1-5, and 7 junctional nucleotides match TRBD1. Sequenced: naive CD4+ T cells sorted from blood. The receptor was derived from a woman between 45 and 60 years old in good health and a related stem cell transplant donor. This receptor has the CDR3 CASRGTGNQPQHF. Read as DNA, the sequence is TGTGCCAGCAGGGGGACAGGCAATCAGCCCCAGCATTTT.